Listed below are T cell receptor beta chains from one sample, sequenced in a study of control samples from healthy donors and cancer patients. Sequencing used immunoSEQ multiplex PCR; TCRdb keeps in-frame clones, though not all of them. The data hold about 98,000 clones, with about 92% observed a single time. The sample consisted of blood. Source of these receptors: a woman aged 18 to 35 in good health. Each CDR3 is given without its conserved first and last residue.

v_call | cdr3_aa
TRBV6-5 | ASSLAGTRDGYT
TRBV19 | ASGVRGPGNTIY
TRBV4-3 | ASSQVGSVGELF
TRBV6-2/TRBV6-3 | ASSYVRRLTETQY
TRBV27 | ASSFRVNSGGAPETQY
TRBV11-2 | ASSLGARSGRDETQY
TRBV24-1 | ATSAGTTSTDTQY
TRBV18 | ASSSGTGYKGAF
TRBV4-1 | ASSQVRLNTEAF
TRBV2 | ASRGQQIPRNTQY
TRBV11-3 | ASSLVNEQY
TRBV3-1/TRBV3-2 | ASSQAIFEALRNEQF
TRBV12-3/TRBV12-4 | ASSPHTEYGYT
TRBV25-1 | ASSANEQF
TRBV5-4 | ASSLDGHFYEQY
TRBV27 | ASSRQLSPLH
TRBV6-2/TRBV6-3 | ASSLYIVTEAF
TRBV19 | ASSTYGQGASYNSPLH
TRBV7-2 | ASSLRFFSDTEAF
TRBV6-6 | ASSYSTGGRNYGYT
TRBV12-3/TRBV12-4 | ASSLVEGTEAF
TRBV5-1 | ASSLSGNVAYEQY
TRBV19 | ASSQRGASHAEQF
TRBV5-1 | ASSPFSPGQGSAGNTIY
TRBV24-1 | ATSGWTSGTFGEQF
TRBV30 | AWSVLPLEKLF
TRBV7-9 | ASEALSIEQF
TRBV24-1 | ATSNRGLNYGYT
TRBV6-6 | ASSRPFRQGGRGELF
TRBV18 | ASSGYEQKGLYSNQPQH
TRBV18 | ASSSQETQY
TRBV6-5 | ASSYFGAYEQY
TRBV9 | ASSADMGTGSYEQY
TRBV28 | ASSPQTAMNTEAF
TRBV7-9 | ASSPVSGRGETQY
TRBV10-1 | ASSEGQFYNEQF
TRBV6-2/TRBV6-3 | ASSYSRGYGYT
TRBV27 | ASSKPGLAGVEQF
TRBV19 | ASSIVGRQQAQH
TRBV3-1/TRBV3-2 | ASSLLSSFVGGTDTQY
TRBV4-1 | ASSERGQGGSAKNIQY
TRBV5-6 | ASSQGISNQPQH
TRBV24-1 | ATSDPLRSGSSYNEQF
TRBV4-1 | ASSQVGGSGGNEQF
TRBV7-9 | ASSLGQTGELF
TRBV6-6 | ASNPTGWDGYT
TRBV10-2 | ASRIAGGPYEQY
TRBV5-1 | ASSSEAGAYTEAF
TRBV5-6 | ASNLLTRALGENTGELF
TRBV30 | AWSGQPKETQY
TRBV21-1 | ASSKKEQYGDEQF
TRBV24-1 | ATSDLLAPQETQY
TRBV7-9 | ASSQPNDNEQF
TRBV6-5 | ASGRGRRLEAF
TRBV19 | ASTPPGLTTGNEQF